Following are 7 T cell receptor beta chains from one sample sequenced in a study of cytotoxic CD8 clonotypes in ibrutinib-treated CLL. Assay: immunoSEQ multiplex PCR; the TCRdb copy retains only in-frame clones and omits some. Of about 130,000 clones detected, 75% to 80% appear once; the ten largest clones hold around 4.9%. The sequences come from PBMCs, collected after 24 months of ibrutinib treatment. The receptors originated from a human donor with chronic lymphocytic leukemia.

This clone was seen ten or more times. The gene calls are TRBV27 and TRBJ2-7; 12 bases fit TRBD2. The V and J ends lost 5 bases and 8 bases, in that order; junction bases with no gene match: 13. The germline V gene encodes CDR1 MNHEY and CDR2 SMNVEV (reference sequence). The length of the CDR3 is 16 residues. The DNA for the CDR3 is TGTGCCAGCAGTACCATCCGGACTAGCGGGATCGTCAAGCAGTACTTC. It is translated as CASSTIRTSGIVKQYF.

This chain links TRBV4-3 with TRBJ2-5, with D possibly TRBD1 on 5 matching bases. The V end lost 2 bases, the J end lost 1 base, and 14 bases lay between the germline ends. The CDR3 totals 16 residues. Looked up from germline, CDR1 is LGHNA and CDR2 is YSLEER. CDR3 sequence: CASSQSPGPSQETQYF. As DNA, the CDR3 is TGCGCCAGCAGCCAATCCCCAGGGCCCAGCCAAGAGACCCAGTACTTC.

This rearrangement joins TRBV5-6 to TRBJ2-3, with 9 bases lining up with TRBD1. This CDR3 contains 14 residues. Germline V gives CDR1 SGHDT, CDR2 YYEEEE. Trimming removed 9 bases from V and 4 bases from J; junction bases left unmatched: 9. The DNA of the CDR3 is TGTGCCACAACCGGGACAGGGTCCCCAGATACGCAGTATTTT. Protein sequence: CATTGTGSPDTQYF. Full variable domain (missing parts from reference TRBV5-6 and TRBJ2-3): DAGVTQSPTHLIKTRGQQVTLRCSPKSGHDTVSWYQQALGQGPQFIFQYYEEEERQRGNFPDRFSGHQFPNYSSELNVNALLLGDSALYLCATTGTGSPDTQYFGPGTRLTVL.

The V call is TRBV5-4, the J call TRBJ2-5, with D hard to call. This CDR3 contains 17 residues. V shed 2 bases and J shed 5 bases, with 22 bases lying between them. In germline, CDR1 is SGHNT, CDR2 YYREEE (reference sequence). CDR3 in amino acids: CASSLGSAAPVGETQYF. CDR3 in DNA: TGTGCCAGCAGCTTAGGTTCGGCAGCGCCCGTCGGGGAGACCCAGTACTTC.

This clone has only a few counts. The J gene is TRBJ2-3, the V gene TRBV5-6, with D possibly TRBD1 on 5 matching bases. The V and J ends lost 3 bases and 0 bases respectively, with 11 bases between them. Germline V gene sequence: CDR1 SGHDT, CDR2 YYEEEE. This CDR3 region has 15 residues. In nucleotides, the CDR3 is TGTGCCAGCAGCTGGGGCGGTATGAGCACAGATACGCAGTATTTT. Protein product: CASSWGGMSTDTQYF.

V gene TRBV18 combines with J gene TRBJ2-1; D may be TRBD1 or TRBD2 (5 bases each). The CDR3 has 16 amino acids. V lost 1 base and J lost 0, with 10 bases in between. CDR1 KGHSH and CDR2 LQKENI come from the germline V gene. In nucleotides, the CDR3 is TGTGCCAGCTCACCACGGGACCCAAGCTCCTACAATGAGCAGTTCTTC. It codes for CASSPRDPSSYNEQFF.

The CDR3 bases are TGTGCCAGCAGTTTGAGACCGCAGGGATCGGATACGCAGTATTTT. It encodes CASSLRPQGSDTQYF. The gene calls are TRBV28 and TRBJ2-3; D possibly corresponds to TRBD1 (5 bases). This CDR3 has 15 amino acids. V lost 3 bases to trimming and J lost 6 bases, with 16 bases between them. In germline, CDR1 is MDHEN, CDR2 SYDVKM.